Following are 20 T cell receptor beta chains from one sample sequenced in a study of T-cell memory formation after mild COVID-19. TCRdb re-derived calls from the 5' RACE reads in MiXCR, one entry per CDR3 protein. Of 200,000 to 250,000 distinct CDR3 sequences listed, 9.5% to 10% are singletons. The sample consisted of PBMCs or a T cell subset sorted from them (not recorded which). These receptors all come from a man between 18 and 29 years old who had mild COVID-19 (a few samples of this study predate the infection). Cell type and time point are not known.

The chain has TRBV20-1 and TRBJ1-3; no reliable D call. The V gene's germline CDR1 is DFQATT and CDR2 SNEGSKA (reference sequence). Trimming stripped 3 bases from V and 4 bases from J, with 10 bases between. CDR3 size: 13 residues. CDR3 residues: CSARSSPGNTIYF. CDR3 DNA: TGCAGTGCTAGGAGCAGTCCGGGAAACACCATATATTTT.

There are a few counts of this clonotype. V usage is TRBV12-3 or TRBV12-4 and J usage is TRBJ1-1, with 7 bases fitting TRBD1. Trimming at V came to 6 bases and at J to 1 base, leaving 8 bases not matched to a gene. This CDR3 is 15 amino acids long. In nucleotides, the CDR3 is TGTGCCAGCAGCTCCAGGGGGAGTAGGAACACTGAAGCTTTCTTT. It specifies CASSSRGSRNTEAFF.

The genes are TRBV4-1 and TRBJ2-1; tentatively, D is TRBD1 (5 bases). V lost 0 bases and J 4 bases, leaving 10 bases between the germline ends. Germline V gives CDR1 MGHRA, CDR2 YSYEKL. The CDR3 has 15 residues. The CDR3 coding sequence is TGCGCCAGCAGCCAAGATGGCAGGGATTACAATGAGCAGTTCTTC. Translation gives CASSQDGRDYNEQFF.

The chain has TRBV4-3 and TRBJ1-2, with D tentatively TRBD1 (5 bases). The length of the CDR3 is 13 residues. Deletions cut 2 bases from V and 3 bases from J, with 7 bases between. From germline, CDR1 is LGHNA and CDR2 YSLEER. The CDR3 DNA reads as TGCGCCAGCAGCCAACAGGGTGACTATGGCTACACCTTC. Residues: CASSQQGDYGYTF.

The rearrangement links TRBV6-2 or TRBV6-3 to TRBJ2-2, with TRBD2 identical over 8 bases. After removal of 11 bases from V and 7 bases from J, the junction contained 15 bases not matched to a gene. The CDR3 contains 15 residues. Germline assignment: CDR1 MNHEY and CDR2 SVGEGT. The CDR3, as DNA: TGTGCCGGCTCCCGGACTAGCCGCTTTGACGGGGAGCTGTTTTTT. Amino acid sequence: CAGSRTSRFDGELFF.

This clonotype was counted a few times. The chain combines TRBV4-3 with TRBJ2-3, with D perhaps TRBD1 or TRBD2 (5 bases each). Germline CDR1 LGHNA, CDR2 YSLEER. The CDR3 is made up of 14 amino acids. V was cut by 0 bases and J by 4 bases, with 8 bases left in between. In nucleotides, the CDR3 is TGCGCCAGCAGCCAAGACGGGGCCCCAGATACGCAGTATTTT. The encoded protein is CASSQDGAPDTQYF.

The gene calls are TRBV19 and TRBJ1-6, with D uncertain. Germline loops: CDR1 LNHDA, CDR2 SQIVND (reference sequence). CDR3 size: 18 residues. V lost 6 bases to trimming and J lost 0 bases, with 18 bases between them. The CDR3 DNA reads TGTGCCAGTAGGGCCTCGAGTGTTCGGAGCTCCTATAATTCACCCCTCCACTTT. Its translation: CASRASSVRSSYNSPLHF.

This clonotype came up a few times. The chain has TRBV27 and TRBJ2-3; 10 nucleotides agree with TRBD2. The V gene end was trimmed by 6 bases and the J gene end by 14 bases; junction bases not matched to a gene: 8. Germline CDR1 and CDR2: MNHEY and SMNVEV (reference sequence). This CDR3 is built from 12 residues. The CDR3 coding sequence is TGTGCCAGCAGGGCCAGCGGGGGGGCGGGGTATTTT. Its translation: CASRASGGAGYF.

As DNA, the CDR3 is TGCGCCAGCAGCATATCGGGGCAAGAGACCCAGTACTTC. This translates into CASSISGQETQYF. This rearrangement joins TRBV5-1 to TRBJ2-5; weak D call: TRBD2 (5 bases). The ends were cut back, 4 bases at V and 2 bases at J, with 9 bases in the middle. Germline V gives CDR1 SGHRS, CDR2 YFSETQ. This CDR3 contains 13 residues.

The table lists this clonotype with many counts. J is TRBJ2-2 and V is TRBV20-1; 9 bases map to TRBD2. CDR1 DFQATT and CDR2 SNEGSKA come from the germline V gene (reference sequence). The CDR3 runs 16 residues. The junction had 9 bases not matched to a gene; V was cut back by 0 bases and J by 7 bases. The chain's CDR3 is CSARDPRTSALGELFF. The CDR3, as DNA: TGCAGTGCTAGAGATCCGAGGACTAGCGCCCTCGGGGAGCTGTTTTTT.

This clonotype was seen a handful of times. The chain is built from TRBV5-6 and TRBJ1-2, with D tentatively TRBD1 (6 bases). Trimming left V 4 bases short and J 3 bases short, with 13 bases between. Germline V gene sequence: CDR1 SGHDT, CDR2 YYEEEE. The CDR3 extends over 14 amino acids. In DNA form, the CDR3 reads TGTGCCAGCAGCCCGGACAGCTATCACTATGGCTACACCTTC. Its translation is CASSPDSYHYGYTF.

This clonotype was observed many times. V is TRBV5-1 and J is TRBJ1-2; D is ambiguous. Germline loops: CDR1 SGHRS, CDR2 YFSETQ. The length of the CDR3 is 13 residues. V was clipped by 4 bases and J by 0 bases, with 7 bases between them. The CDR3 loop reads CASSLAANYGYTF. The CDR3 DNA sequence: TGCGCCAGCAGCCTAGCAGCTAACTATGGCTACACCTTC.

CDR3 amino acids: CASTGGYYGYTF. Written as DNA, the CDR3 is TGTGCCAGTACTGGAGGATACTATGGCTACACCTTC. This chain uses TRBV19 with TRBJ1-2; D is uncertain. There are 12 residues in the CDR3. CDR1 is LNHDA, CDR2 SQIVND, per germline (reference sequence). V was trimmed by 7 bases and J by 3 bases, leaving 9 bases between them.

This clonotype was recorded at least ten times. The chain employs TRBV7-2 and TRBJ1-5; 7 nucleotides align to TRBD1. V was clipped by 5 bases and J by 5 bases; unmatched bases: 3. Germline V CDR1 and CDR2: SGHTA, FQGNSA. This CDR3 region has 13 residues. CDR3 residues: CASSIRGDQPQHF. The CDR3 nucleotides are TGTGCCAGCAGCATCAGGGGGGATCAGCCCCAGCATTTT. Full variable domain (missing parts from reference TRBV7-2 and TRBJ1-5): GAGVSQSPSNKVTEKGKDVELRCDPISGHTALYWYRQSLGQGLEFLIYFQGNSAPDKSGLPSDRFSAERTGGSVSTLTIQRTQQEDSAVYLCASSIRGDQPQHFGDGTRLSIL.

The rearrangement links TRBV4-3 to TRBJ1-1, with 9 bases matching TRBD1. The V gene end was trimmed by 1 base and the J gene end by 4 bases; junction bases not matched to a gene: 4. The CDR3 loop spans 15 amino acids. Germline V gene data show CDR1 as LGHNA and CDR2 as YSLEER. The chain's CDR3 is CASSQATTGGTEAFF. Here the CDR3 DNA reads TGCGCCAGCAGCCAAGCCACGACAGGGGGCACTGAAGCTTTCTTT.

A single count supports this clonotype. The rearrangement joins TRBV5-4 to TRBJ2-2; 7 bases match TRBD2. Trimming removed 2 bases from V and 0 bases from J; junction bases left unmatched: 4. The CDR3 covers 16 residues. The germline V gene encodes CDR1 SGHNT and CDR2 YYREEE (reference sequence). This CDR3 is CASSFGAGTNTGELFF. The CDR3 DNA follows: TGTGCCAGCAGCTTCGGAGCGGGGACGAACACCGGGGAGCTGTTTTTT.

This clonotype has at least ten counts. V and J are TRBV6-5 and TRBJ2-3; the match to TRBD1 covers 7 bases. The germline gives CDR1 MNHEY, CDR2 SVGAGI. The junction had 7 bases not matched to a gene; V was cut back by 6 bases and J by 4 bases. The CDR3 spans 14 residues. CDR3 loop: CASSLDRAADTQYF. The CDR3 DNA follows: TGTGCCAGCAGCCTCGACAGGGCAGCAGATACGCAGTATTTT.

The chain links TRBV5-1 to TRBJ1-1; a possible D gene is TRBD1 (5 bases). Germline-derived CDR1 and CDR2 are SGHRS and YFSETQ. The CDR3 consists of 14 residues. Trimming pared 1 base from V and 10 bases from J, leaving 17 bases between. CDR3: CASSLRGDEEGAFF. The CDR3 region has the DNA TGCGCCAGCAGCTTGCGCGGGGACGAGGAAGGAGCTTTCTTT.

This clonotype came up a few times. The chain couples TRBV11-1 to TRBJ2-5, with D possibly matching TRBD2 (6 bases). The CDR3 runs 11 residues. Trimming took 5 bases from V and 7 from J, leaving 8 bases between them. CDR1 is SGHAT and CDR2 is FQDESV in the germline V gene (reference sequence). CDR3 coding DNA: TGTGCCAGCAGCCCCGGGGGGACCCAGTACTTC. Its protein product is CASSPGGTQYF. The full variable domain, completed using reference TRBV11-1 and TRBJ2-5, is EAEVAQSPRYKITEKSQAVAFWCDPISGHATLYWYRQILGQGPELLVQFQDESVVDDSQLPKDRFSAERLKGVDSTLKIQPAELGDSAMYLCASSPGGTQYFGPGTRLLVL.

This clonotype was recorded at least ten times. The chain links TRBV10-3 to TRBJ1-3; no definite D call. Looked up from germline, CDR1 is ENHRY and CDR2 is SYGVKD. The CDR3 is 16 amino acids. The V end was cut by 6 bases, the J end by 0 bases, with 15 bases between. CDR3 nucleotide sequence: TGTGCCATCAGCGGTGTCGCGCTGGTCTCTGGAAACACCATATATTTT. This translates into CAISGVALVSGNTIYF.